This TCR beta chain was documented in a study of T cells after yellow fever vaccination. The V end was cut by 3 bases, the J end by 4 bases, with 11 bases between. The CDR3 length is 14 residues. Germline CDR1 reads SGHTA; CDR2 reads FQGTGA. Making TCR cDNA involved 5'RACE template switching, which added UMIs and a universal primer site. TCRdb redid the calling of the 5' RACE reads with MiXCR, one entry per CDR3 protein. The sample records 500,000 to 550,000 distinct CDR3 sequences, roughly 22% being singletons. This chain links TRBV7-3 with TRBJ2-3; tentatively, D is TRBD2 (5 bases). Source: PBMCs, taken roughly 20 days after the first yellow fever vaccination. The TCR originated in a man between 18 and 29 years old who received the YFV17D yellow fever vaccine. Here the CDR3 reads CASSFTRASDTQYF. CDR3 in DNA: TGTGCCAGCAGCTTTACTAGGGCGTCAGATACGCAGTATTTT.